Below, 32 T cell receptor beta chains from the same sample are listed, as sequenced in a study of T-cell memory formation after mild COVID-19. TCRdb used MiXCR to reprocess the 5' RACE reads, holding one entry per CDR3 protein. The table lists under 150,000 distinct CDR3 sequences, about 16% of them singletons. The sequencing input was PBMCs or a T cell subset sorted from them (not recorded which). These receptors came from an adult woman who had mild COVID-19 (a few samples of this study predate the infection). Cell type and time point are not known.

J is TRBJ2-5 and V is TRBV9, with D hard to call. V lost 1 base and J 5 bases, leaving 12 bases between the germline ends. The germline gives CDR1 SGDLS, CDR2 YYNGEE. The CDR3 is made up of 14 amino acids. For the CDR3, the DNA is TGTGCCAGCAGCGTATACGGGTCTAGTGAGACCCAGTACTTC. Protein sequence: CASSVYGSSETQYF.

This chain connects TRBV4-3 to TRBJ2-7; D ambiguous. Trimming shortened V by 0 bases and J by 7 bases, and 10 bases separated the two germline ends. The CDR3 totals 13 residues. The V gene's germline CDR1 is LGHNA and CDR2 YSLEER. CDR3 DNA sequence: TGCGCCAGCAGCCAAGATATATCTGGAGAGCAGTACTTC. Its translation: CASSQDISGEQYF.

V usage is TRBV5-1 and J usage is TRBJ2-3; D may be TRBD2 (5 bases). V shed 0 bases and J shed 3 bases, with 11 bases lying between them. Germline loops: CDR1 SGHRS, CDR2 YFSETQ. CDR3 length: 15 residues. The CDR3 reads CASSLAGKGTDTQYF. DNA of the CDR3: TGCGCCAGCAGCTTGGCCGGGAAGGGAACAGATACGCAGTATTTT.

The V and J genes are TRBV19 and TRBJ1-5; 9 bases align to TRBD1. In germline, CDR1 is LNHDA, CDR2 SQIVND (reference sequence). The J segment lost 0 bases and the V segment lost 6 bases, leaving 21 bases of the junction unmatched. The CDR3 has 21 amino acids. The CDR3 DNA reads as TGTGCCAGTAGGCCGGGACAGGGCCGCTCCGGCGGAAAATATAGCAATCAGCCCCAGCATTTT. The encoded protein is CASRPGQGRSGGKYSNQPQHF.

About this clonotype itself: The junction differs from germline at one of its ends, possibly a read error. The V and J genes are TRBV7-9 and TRBJ2-3; D is perhaps TRBD2 (7 bases). This CDR3 spans 15 amino acids. CDR1 is SEHNR and CDR2 is FQNEAQ in the germline V gene (reference sequence). CDR3 in amino acids: CASSLKGGGTDTKYF. CDR3 nucleotide sequence: TGTGCCAGCAGCTTGAAGGGCGGGGGCACAGATACGAAGTATTTT. The whole variable domain, remainder taken from reference TRBV7-9 and TRBJ2-3, is DTGVSQNPRHKITKRGQNVTFRCDPISEHNRLYWYRQTLGQGPEFLTYFQNEAQLEKSRLLSDRFSAERPKGSFSTLEIQRTEQGDSAMYLCASSLKGGGTDTKYFGPGTRLTVL.

The genes are TRBV27 and TRBJ2-7; possibly TRBD2 for D (6 bases). The CDR3 runs to 13 residues. Trimming shortened V by 4 bases and J by 2 bases, and 9 bases separated the two germline ends. Germline V CDR1 and CDR2: MNHEY, SMNVEV (reference sequence). The CDR3 DNA is TGTGCCAGCAGTTGGGGGAGGACCTACGAGCAGTACTTC. Protein sequence: CASSWGRTYEQYF.

The rearrangement joins TRBV7-9 to TRBJ1-2; 8 bases are a match to TRBD1. Germline values: CDR1 SEHNR, CDR2 FQNEAQ (reference sequence). After removal of 4 bases from V and 7 bases from J, the junction contained 8 bases not matched to a gene. The CDR3 is made up of 14 amino acids. The CDR3 DNA reads TGTGCCAGCAGCTATCCGGGACAGGCAGGTGGCTACACCTTC. Its translation: CASSYPGQAGGYTF.

The DNA of the CDR3 is TGTGCCAGCAGCAAGGACAGAGCGAACACCGGGGAGCTGTTTTTT. This translates into CASSKDRANTGELFF. The V and J genes are TRBV12-3 or TRBV12-4 and TRBJ2-2; D is possibly TRBD1 (6 bases). The CDR3 sequence is 15 residues long. V dropped 6 bases and J dropped 0 bases, with 11 bases sitting between them.

This clonotype was detected a few times. The rearrangement links TRBV20-1 to TRBJ2-3; 13 bases are a match to TRBD2. The CDR3 runs 17 residues. V was clipped by 0 bases and J by 3 bases; unmatched bases: 6. The germline V gene encodes CDR1 DFQATT and CDR2 SNEGSKA (reference sequence). The CDR3 DNA reads TGCAGTGCTAGAGATTCACTAGCGGGAGGGCGGACAGATACGCAGTATTTT. Translated: CSARDSLAGGRTDTQYF.

This clonotype has only a few counts. This chain uses TRBV6-5 with TRBJ2-7; either TRBD1 or TRBD2 may fit D (5 bases each). With 6 bases removed from V and 0 bases from J, the gap between germline ends came to 15 bases. This CDR3 spans 15 amino acids. CDR1 and CDR2 from the germline V gene are MNHEY and SVGAGI. Here the CDR3 reads CASRAPGRSSYEQYF. The CDR3 nucleotides are TGTGCCAGCAGAGCCCCGGGACGGAGCTCCTACGAGCAGTACTTC.

The chain carries TRBV7-2 and TRBJ1-2; no firm D call. CDR3 size: 15 residues. Germline V gene data show CDR1 as SGHTA and CDR2 as FQGNSA. V was shortened by 0 bases and J by 4 bases, with 12 bases between the two germline ends. CDR3: CASSLALLGFYGYTF. CDR3 coding DNA: TGTGCCAGCAGCTTAGCGCTATTAGGCTTCTATGGCTACACCTTC. Full variable domain (missing parts from reference TRBV7-2 and TRBJ1-2): GAGVSQSPSNKVTEKGKDVELRCDPISGHTALYWYRQSLGQGLEFLIYFQGNSAPDKSGLPSDRFSAERTGGSVSTLTIQRTQQEDSAVYLCASSLALLGFYGYTFGSGTRLTVV.

This clonotype was seen only a few times. This chain connects TRBV7-2 to TRBJ2-2; D gene unclear. Trimming cost V 1 base and J 3 bases, with 6 bases left between them. Germline lookup yields CDR1 SGHTA and CDR2 FQGNSA. This CDR3 spans 14 amino acids. The chain's CDR3 is CASSLGRDTGELFF. As DNA, the CDR3 is TGTGCCAGCAGCTTAGGACGGGACACCGGGGAGCTGTTTTTT.

The rearrangement uses TRBV15 and TRBJ2-3; D is uncertain. The germline CDR1 and CDR2 sequences are LNHNV and YYDKDF (reference sequence). The CDR3 has 13 amino acids. The V gene lost 1 base and the J gene lost 6 bases, with 8 bases spanning the gap. DNA of the CDR3: TGTGCCACCAGCAGAGTGGAGTATGATACGCAGTATTTT. This encodes CATSRVEYDTQYF.

This chain connects TRBV29-1 to TRBJ2-7; TRBD1 might be the D (5 bases). The V and J ends lost 1 base and 5 bases respectively, with 9 bases between them. The CDR3 covers 12 residues. Germline assignment: CDR1 SQVTM and CDR2 ANQGSEA. CDR3 loop: CSVEVQGDEQYF. CDR3 in DNA: TGCAGCGTTGAAGTGCAAGGGGACGAGCAGTACTTC.

This chain uses TRBV7-2 with TRBJ1-6; possibly TRBD1 for D (5 bases). V was shortened by 2 bases and J by 8 bases, with 10 bases between the two germline ends. There are 14 residues in the CDR3. Germline V lookup: CDR1 SGHTA, CDR2 FQGNSA. CDR3 in DNA: TGTGCCAGCAGCTTATACAGGTCGGATTCACCCCTCCACTTT. It translates to CASSLYRSDSPLHF.

The V and J genes are TRBV7-8 and TRBJ2-1; D remains ambiguous. Germline V lookup: CDR1 SGHVS, CDR2 FQNEAQ. V shed 4 bases and J shed 6 bases, with 22 bases lying between them. This CDR3 is built from 17 residues. The CDR3 DNA is TGTGCCAGCAGCTACTCCCTATTAGCCGGGTCGGGCAATGAGCAGTTCTTC. Its translation: CASSYSLLAGSGNEQFF.

This clonotype has a handful of counts. The chain is built from TRBV19 and TRBJ2-2; D may be TRBD2 (6 bases). Per the germline V gene, CDR1 is LNHDA and CDR2 is SQIVND (reference sequence). The CDR3 is 12 amino acids. V was clipped by 5 bases and J by 7 bases, with 8 bases between them. The CDR3 DNA is TGTGCCAGTAGTCGCGGGAACGGGGAGCTGTTTTTT. Amino acids: CASSRGNGELFF.

This clonotype was detected a few times. The chain uses TRBV29-1 and TRBJ1-5; D ambiguous. The germline V and J ends were trimmed by 5 bases and 2 bases, with 13 bases remaining between them. This CDR3 spans 14 amino acids. Germline CDR1 and CDR2: SQVTM and ANQGSEA. DNA of the CDR3: TGCAGCGTTCTCCGGCGAGTAGGCAATCAGCCCCAGCATTTT. This encodes CSVLRRVGNQPQHF.

J is TRBJ2-7 and V is TRBV11-2; tentatively, D is TRBD1 (5 bases). Per the germline V gene, CDR1 is SGHAT and CDR2 is FQNNGV. The V end was cut by 5 bases, the J end by 3 bases, with 20 bases between. The CDR3 runs 16 residues. The CDR3 reads CASSPTPDTLGYEQYF. The CDR3 DNA is TGTGCCAGCAGCCCGACCCCGGACACCTTAGGCTACGAGCAGTACTTC. The full variable domain, rest sourced from reference TRBV11-2 and TRBJ2-7, is EAGVAQSPRYKIIEKRQSVAFWCNPISGHATLYWYQQILGQGPKLLIQFQNNGVVDDSQLPKDRFSAERLKGVDSTLKIQPAKLEDSAVYLCASSPTPDTLGYEQYFGPGTRLTVT.

There are a few counts of this clonotype. V is TRBV5-1 and J is TRBJ1-2, with TRBD1 as a possible D gene (5 bases). Germline loops: CDR1 SGHRS, CDR2 YFSETQ. The CDR3 runs to 14 residues. V lost 5 bases to trimming and J lost 1 base, with 12 bases between them. The CDR3 region has the DNA TGCGCCAGCAGGAAGTCCGGGGGTAACTATGGCTACACCTTC. Protein product: CASRKSGGNYGYTF.

In this sample, this clonotype turned up a few times. The chain recombines TRBV2 with TRBJ1-5; tentatively, D is TRBD1 (5 bases). The length of the CDR3 is 14 residues. From germline, CDR1 is SNHLY and CDR2 FYNNEI. Trimming cost V 8 bases and J 0 bases, with 11 bases left between them. CDR3 DNA: TGTGCCAGCTCGGGGGAATATAGCAATCAGCCCCAGCATTTT. This encodes CASSGEYSNQPQHF.

This clonotype appeared once. This chain uses TRBV18 with TRBJ2-1, with D possibly matching TRBD2 (6 bases). Germline loops: CDR1 KGHSH, CDR2 LQKENI. The V gene lost 4 bases and the J gene lost 6 bases, with 10 bases spanning the gap. The CDR3 is 13 amino acids. CDR3 loop: CASSRDGSNEQFF. In nucleotides, the CDR3 is TGTGCCAGCTCACGGGACGGGAGCAATGAGCAGTTCTTC.

The chain employs TRBV18 and TRBJ2-7; D gene ambiguous. CDR1 and CDR2 from the germline V gene are KGHSH and LQKENI. The CDR3 is 13 residues long. V lost 0 bases to trimming and J lost 6 bases, with 9 bases between them. The DNA for the CDR3 is TGTGCCAGCTCACCACCGTTACTTGGCGAGCAGTACTTC. Translation gives CASSPPLLGEQYF.

The chain recombines TRBV30 with TRBJ1-1, with D perhaps matching TRBD1 (6 bases). The CDR3 sequence is 15 residues long. Germline V CDR1 and CDR2: GTSNPN, SVGIG (reference sequence). Trimming cost V 0 bases and J 3 bases, with 14 bases left between them. In DNA, the CDR3 is TGTGCCTGGAGTGTACAGTCAGGGGAGGACACTGAAGCTTTCTTT. This gives the protein CAWSVQSGEDTEAFF.

The chain is built from TRBV27 and TRBJ2-1, with TRBD1 as a possible D gene (6 bases). CDR3 length equals 15 residues. V gave up 1 base and J gave up 1 base, with 8 bases separating them. Germline lookup yields CDR1 MNHEY and CDR2 SMNVEV (reference sequence). CDR3: CASSLLQGSYNEQFF. In DNA, the CDR3 is TGTGCCAGCAGTTTATTACAGGGTTCCTACAATGAGCAGTTCTTC.

This clonotype occurred many times. J is TRBJ2-3 and V is TRBV4-3; D may be TRBD2 (6 bases). From germline, CDR1 is LGHNA and CDR2 YSLEER. Trimming took off 3 bases at V and 3 bases at J, with 16 bases between the two ends. This CDR3 has 16 amino acids. CDR3 region: CASSQTTQSGTDTQYF. The CDR3 region has the DNA TGCGCCAGCAGCCAGACTACTCAGAGCGGGACAGATACGCAGTATTTT.

The V call is TRBV12-3 or TRBV12-4, the J call TRBJ1-4; D unresolved. The CDR3 sequence is 14 residues long. V was cut by 4 bases and J by 1 base, with 7 bases left in between. The CDR3 region is CASSWERTNEKLFF. In DNA, the CDR3 is TGTGCCAGCAGTTGGGAGCGAACTAATGAAAAACTGTTTTTT.

The CDR3 sequence: CASSQGWDTGELFF. The CDR3 region has the DNA TGCGCCAGCAGCCAAGGGTGGGACACCGGGGAGCTGTTTTTT. The chain employs TRBV4-3 and TRBJ2-2; D not certain. The germline V and J ends were trimmed by 1 base and 3 bases, with 6 bases remaining between them. The CDR3 totals 14 residues. Looked up from germline, CDR1 is LGHNA and CDR2 is YSLEER.

This clonotype appeared a few times. The chain links TRBV7-3 to TRBJ2-3, with D possibly TRBD1 on 6 matching bases. This CDR3 comprises 15 residues. V lost 5 bases, J lost 3 bases, and 15 bases lay in between. Looked up from germline, CDR1 is SGHTA and CDR2 is FQGTGA. In nucleotides, the CDR3 is TGTGCCAGCAGCCCTGGGGGCGAGAGGACAGATACGCAGTATTTT. Translating gives CASSPGGERTDTQYF.

This clonotype was found a few times. The V call is TRBV7-3, the J call TRBJ2-3; 9 bases fit TRBD2. V dropped 2 bases and J dropped 1; count of bases not matched to a gene: 4. Germline V gene lookup returns CDR1 SGHTA and CDR2 FQGTGA. The CDR3 has 16 amino acids. CDR3 nucleotides: TGTGCCAGCAGCTTAGGGCGGGGGGGTCGCACAGATACGCAGTATTTT. Translating gives CASSLGRGGRTDTQYF.

The V and J genes are TRBV7-8 and TRBJ2-7, with TRBD1 matching over 9 bases. Germline-derived CDR1 and CDR2 are SGHVS and FQNEAQ. J lost 2 bases, V lost 2 bases, and 7 bases had no gene match. The CDR3 is 16 amino acids. This CDR3 reads CASSLLVTGGPYEQYF. The CDR3, as DNA: TGTGCCAGCAGCTTATTAGTGACAGGGGGACCCTACGAGCAGTACTTC.

This clonotype was recorded many times. The chain uses TRBV10-3 and TRBJ1-2, with D uncertain. CDR1 is ENHRY and CDR2 is SYGVKD in the germline V gene. Between the trimmed V and J ends, which lost 2 bases and 8 bases, there was a span of 18 bases. This CDR3 spans 15 amino acids. CDR3 in DNA: TGTGCCATCAGTGAGAGTGGGGTTGGGAATGGCGGCTACACCTTC. Translated: CAISESGVGNGGYTF.